The following is a TCR beta chain sequence with its context. Its antigen remains unknown. These data come from a study of CD8+CD57+ T cells in acquired aplastic anemia. Sequencing involved patients with CD8+CD57+ cell expansion previously shown by flow cytometry. When blood sampling took place, the patients had received no therapy. CDR3 size: 16 residues. Trimming shortened V by 4 bases and J by 1 base, and 16 bases separated the two germline ends. CDR1 is SGHDT and CDR2 is YYEEEE in the germline V gene. Genomic DNA constituted the template upon which TCR beta VDJ and CDR3 profiling was performed. Using its own MiXCR run on the reads, TCRdb lists one record per CDR3 protein. The data show roughly 250,000 distinct CDR3 sequences, around half seen once. Study-level findings and limits: Patients showed no significant difference from controls in CD8+ Simpson's diversity.

The sequenced sample was sorted CD4+, CD8+, or CD8+CD57+ T cells (not recorded which) from PBMCs. This TCR was sampled from a human donor with aplastic anemia. The chain joins TRBV5-6 to TRBJ2-3; D may correspond to TRBD1 or TRBD2 (7 bases each). CDR3 in amino acids: CASSQGGRGGTDTQYF. In DNA form, the CDR3 reads TGTGCCAGCAGCCAGGGGGGTCGGGGGGGCACAGATACGCAGTATTTT. The variable domain in full, with the rest retrieved from reference TRBV5-6 and TRBJ2-3, is DAGVTQSPTHLIKTRGQQVTLRCSPKSGHDTVSWYQQALGQGPQFIFQYYEEEERQRGNFPDRFSGHQFPNYSSELNVNALLLGDSALYLCASSQGGRGGTDTQYFGPGTRLTVL.